This T cell receptor beta chain was retrieved from a study of OX40 agonist ivuxolimab in advanced cancers. CDR3 length: 14 amino acids. V was shortened by 7 bases and J by 3 bases, with 12 bases between the two germline ends. Germline CDR1 is LNHDA and CDR2 is SQIVND (reference sequence). Blood was sampled at baseline, cycle 4 day 1, and cycle 7 day 1. Some clones are missing from TCRdb's copy, which holds only in-frame ones; the method was immunoSEQ multiplex PCR. The sample shows about 64,000 clones, 75% to 90% of them seen only once. The chain carries TRBV19 and TRBJ1-4, with D possibly TRBD1 on 6 matching bases. The sample consisted of CD4+ or CD8+ T cells sorted from blood, taken in a trial of the OX40 agonist ivuxolimab. The TCR originated in an adult with an advanced solid tumor such as melanoma, head and neck, liver or kidney cancer. CDR3 protein: CASNVQGANEKLFF. The CDR3 region has the DNA TGTGCCAGTAATGTACAGGGAGCTAATGAAAAACTGTTTTTT.